Listed here are 15 T cell receptor beta chains from one sample, sequenced in a study of Graves' ophthalmopathy and Graves' hyperthyroidism. For repertoire sequencing, the TCR beta CDR3 regions were amplified from RNA transcripts. Second-round multiplex PCR came after a first-round RT-PCR that employed HTBI primers. TCRdb re-called the multiplex PCR reads through MiXCR, storing one row per CDR3 protein. The sample has 200,000 to 250,000 distinct CDR3 sequences; 20% to 25% are singletons. The specimen was peripheral blood. The receptors shown here come from a woman aged 50 to 60 with Graves' ophthalmopathy.

Here the CDR3 DNA reads TGCAGTGCAAAGACAGTTCCGGCCCAGTACTTC. Protein sequence: CSAKTVPAQYF. The gene calls are TRBV20-1 and TRBJ2-5; a possible D gene is TRBD1 (5 bases). This CDR3 is 11 amino acids long. Germline V CDR1 and CDR2: DFQATT, SNEGSKA (reference sequence). Deletions cut 6 bases from V and 9 bases from J, with 14 bases between.

The chain employs TRBV6-1 and TRBJ1-6; 8 bases are a match to TRBD1. This CDR3 comprises 14 residues. Germline V gene lookup returns CDR1 MNHNS and CDR2 SASEGT. Germline trimming cut 6 bases from V and 10 bases from J; bases unmatched to any gene: 8. As DNA, the CDR3 is TGTGCCAGCAGGCCGACAGGGGCAGGATCACCCCTCCACTTT. Its translation: CASRPTGAGSPLHF.

As concerns this clonotype: An end of the junction differs from the germline gene, which may be a read error. This rearrangement joins TRBV7-9 to TRBJ2-7; maybe TRBD2 (5 bases). CDR3 length: 14 residues. Germline CDR1 and CDR2: SEHNR and FQNEAQ (reference sequence). CDR3 DNA: TGTGCCAGCAGCTTAGGTGGGAGCGGCCACGAGCAGTGCTTC. Protein: CASSLGGSGHEQCF.

In this sample, this clonotype turned up many times. V is TRBV6-1 and J is TRBJ1-5; D perhaps matches TRBD1 (6 bases). The CDR3 has 15 residues. Per the germline V gene, CDR1 is MNHNS and CDR2 is SASEGT. The germline V and J ends were trimmed by 3 bases and 7 bases, with 16 bases remaining between them. The CDR3 DNA reads TGTGCCAGCAGTGAGTTTGGGGGGGCTCGACAGCCCCAGCATTTT. It encodes CASSEFGGARQPQHF.

The sample holds many counts of this clonotype. The chain is built from TRBV2 and TRBJ2-2; 14 nucleotides line up with TRBD2. The length of the CDR3 is 16 residues. V was pared by 6 bases and J by 7 bases, with 7 bases of the junction left unmatched. Germline V gene sequence: CDR1 SNHLY, CDR2 FYNNEI. CDR3 sequence reads: CASRSTSGGANGELFF. CDR3 nucleotide sequence: TGTGCCAGCAGGTCGACTAGCGGGGGGGCGAACGGGGAGCTGTTTTTT.

In its sample, this clonotype was seen many times. The V and J genes are TRBV28 and TRBJ1-1; a possible D gene is TRBD1 (5 bases). The germline V gene encodes CDR1 MDHEN and CDR2 SYDVKM. CDR3 length: 15 amino acids. V gave up 7 bases and J gave up 5 bases, with 20 bases separating them. The CDR3 DNA is TGTGCCAGCACCCTCCTCAGACAGACTGGGACTGAAGCTTTCTTT. It specifies CASTLLRQTGTEAFF.

The chain links TRBV6-4 to TRBJ1-2, with D maybe TRBD1 (6 bases). The CDR3 is 16 amino acids. The V end was cut by 5 bases, the J end by 4 bases, with 20 bases between. Germline values: CDR1 MRHNA, CDR2 SNTAGT. As DNA, the CDR3 is TGTGCCAGCAGTCGACTATCCCGCCCAGGGGCCTATGGCTACACCTTC. Protein sequence: CASSRLSRPGAYGYTF.

This clonotype appeared many times. V gene TRBV5-4 combines with J gene TRBJ1-2, with 7 bases aligning to TRBD1. The CDR3 totals 17 residues. V lost 0 bases and J lost 4; bases outside the gene matches: 12. CDR1 SGHNT and CDR2 YYREEE come from the germline V gene (reference sequence). In DNA, the CDR3 is TGTGCCAGCAGCTTGGAGGCCAGGGGGGTTCTTCGCTATGGCTACACCTTC. It codes for CASSLEARGVLRYGYTF.

This clonotype was counted a few times. The chain joins TRBV18 to TRBJ2-7, with D perhaps matching TRBD2 (5 bases). Between the trimmed V and J ends, which lost 6 bases and 3 bases, there was a span of 9 bases. The CDR3 consists of 12 residues. Germline V gene lookup returns CDR1 KGHSH and CDR2 LQKENI. CDR3: CASSFEGYEQYF. CDR3 in DNA: TGTGCCAGCTCCTTTGAGGGCTACGAGCAGTACTTC.

This clonotype was counted once. The rearrangement links TRBV12-3 or TRBV12-4 to TRBJ2-3; 15 nucleotides agree with TRBD2. CDR3 length: 14 residues. J lost 6 bases, V lost 5 bases, and 0 bases had no gene match. The CDR3 loop reads CASSGLAGGDTQYF. CDR3 bases: TGTGCCAGCAGTGGACTAGCGGGGGGGGATACGCAGTATTTT.

This clonotype was found many times. This chain links TRBV20-1 with TRBJ2-7; the D is unclear. Trimming took 6 bases from V and 3 from J, leaving 9 bases between them. CDR3 length: 11 amino acids. Looked up from germline, CDR1 is DFQATT and CDR2 is SNEGSKA (reference sequence). The CDR3 DNA sequence: TGCAGTGCCCAACTAAGCTACGAGCAGTACTTC. It yields the protein CSAQLSYEQYF.

The chain recombines TRBV19 with TRBJ2-7; D is undetermined. Deletions cut 2 bases from V and 7 bases from J, with 12 bases between. The CDR3 contains 13 residues. CDR1 and CDR2 (germline): LNHDA, SQIVND (reference sequence). CDR3 in DNA: TGTGCCAGTAGTATAACATTCTTGCGGGAGCAGTACTTC. This gives the protein CASSITFLREQYF.

This clonotype was observed at least ten times. This chain uses TRBV6-2 or TRBV6-3 with TRBJ2-7; 10 bases are shared with TRBD1. There are 14 residues in the CDR3. Germline V gene sequence: CDR1 MNHEY, CDR2 SVGEGT. After removal of 5 bases from V and 3 bases from J, the junction contained 4 bases not matched to a gene. CDR3 nucleotides: TGTGCCAGCAGTCGACAGGGGGCTCACTACGAGCAGTACTTC. Translating gives CASSRQGAHYEQYF.

This clonotype was seen ten or more times. The CDR3 loop reads CASSSPGGGTYEQYF. The CDR3 nucleotides are TGTGCCAGTAGTAGCCCCGGGGGGGGTACCTACGAGCAGTACTTC. The rearrangement uses TRBV19 and TRBJ2-7, with TRBD2 matching over 8 bases. V was clipped by 4 bases and J by 2 bases; unmatched bases: 7. CDR3 length: 15 residues. Germline CDR1 reads LNHDA; CDR2 reads SQIVND (reference sequence).

In its sample, this clonotype was seen many times. V usage is TRBV12-3 or TRBV12-4 and J usage is TRBJ1-3, with D possibly TRBD1 on 6 matching bases. Trimming removed 3 bases from V and 0 bases from J, with 9 bases in between. The CDR3 is 15 residues long. CDR3 loop: CASSLTGNSGNTIYF. CDR3 coding DNA: TGTGCCAGCAGTTTGACAGGAAACTCTGGAAACACCATATATTTT.